This section outlines one TCR beta chain sequence together with its context. In Cohort 3, a recovered donor had either two negative PCRs, clearance, or symptom resolution. The sample comes from a study of blood T cell repertoires in COVID-19. Libraries were prepared by immunoSEQ multiplex PCR; TCRdb keeps only in-frame clonotypes and omits some of them. The sample has roughly 250,000 clones; roughly 85% are singletons. Germline trimming cut 3 bases from V and 6 bases from J; bases unmatched to any gene: 7. Germline V gene sequence: CDR1 SGHVS, CDR2 FQNEAQ. The CDR3 has 17 amino acids. The specimen sequenced was PBMCs or T cells enriched from blood (not recorded which). The J gene is TRBJ2-1, the V gene TRBV7-8; 14 nucleotides line up with TRBD2. This sequence was found in a woman between 45 and 60 years old who had recovered from COVID-19. CDR3 sequence reads: CASSFSGLAGVTNEQFF. CDR3 DNA: TGTGCCAGCAGCTTCTCGGGACTAGCGGGAGTTACCAATGAGCAGTTCTTC.